This is a list of T cell receptor beta chains from one sample in a study of T-cell memory formation after mild COVID-19. TCRdb re-derived calls from the 5' RACE reads in MiXCR, one entry per CDR3 protein. The sample lists about 150,000 distinct CDR3 sequences, over 10% occurring once. The sequenced sample consisted of PBMCs or a T cell subset sorted from them (not recorded which). The source of these receptors is a man between 18 and 29 years old who had mild COVID-19 (a few samples of this study predate the infection). Cell type and time point are not known. Each CDR3 is given with its conserved first and last residue. The D gene is left open where the match is weak. Only some rows state a clone size, as once, few, many or a class for expanded clones.

>TRBJ2-7|TRBD2|TRBV6-2/TRBV6-3|few
CASSSRGSGVSYEQYF
TGTGCCAGCAGTTCTCGTGGTAGCGGGGTCTCCTACGAGCAGTACTTC
>TRBJ2-1|TRBD1|TRBV7-2|NA
CASSPDRGGYNEQFF
TGTGCCAGCAGCCCCGACAGGGGGGGATACAATGAGCAGTTCTTC
>TRBJ2-2|TRBD1|TRBV12-3/TRBV12-4|few
CASSPTGSGELFF
TGTGCCAGCAGCCCGACAGGGTCCGGGGAGCTGTTTTTT
>TRBJ2-3|NA|TRBV5-1|NA
CASSLATGPADTQYF
TGCGCCAGCAGCTTGGCCACGGGGCCCGCAGATACGCAGTATTTT
>TRBJ2-7|NA|TRBV7-9|few
CASSPHGPSSYEQYF
TGTGCCAGCAGTCCTCATGGACCGAGCTCCTACGAGCAGTACTTC
>TRBJ1-1|NA|TRBV5-1|NA
CASSYILNTEAFF
TGCGCCAGCAGCTACATCCTGAACACTGAAGCTTTCTTT
>TRBJ1-1|NA|TRBV12-3/TRBV12-4|few
CASSLWDSEAFF
TGTGCCAGCAGTTTATGGGACTCTGAAGCTTTCTTT
>TRBJ2-1|NA|TRBV18|few
CASSSKQTENYNEQFF
TGTGCCAGCTCATCGAAGCAAACTGAAAACTACAATGAGCAGTTCTTC
>TRBJ2-3|NA|TRBV11-2|many
CASSLDLGDTQYF
TGTGCCAGCAGCTTAGATCTTGGAGATACGCAGTATTTT
>TRBJ2-2|NA|TRBV20-1|few
CSASGAGNTGELFF
TGCAGTGCTAGCGGGGCAGGGAACACCGGGGAGCTGTTTTTT
>TRBJ1-1|NA|TRBV15|few
CATSRYGNTEAFF
TGTGCCACCAGCAGATACGGGAACACTGAAGCTTTCTTT
>TRBJ1-2|TRBD1|TRBV28|NA
CASSPGTGTYGYTF
TGTGCCAGCAGCCCCGGGACAGGGACCTATGGCTACACCTTC
>TRBJ2-4|TRBD2|TRBV5-1|many
CASSETGTRLGNIQYF
TGCGCCAGCAGCGAGACCGGGACTAGATTAGGGAACATTCAGTACTTC
>TRBJ2-7|TRBD1|TRBV4-3|NA
CASSQARQGYEQYF
TGCGCCAGCAGCCAGGCTCGACAGGGATACGAGCAGTACTTC
>TRBJ2-5|NA|TRBV12-3/TRBV12-4|NA
CASSLGKTGSQETQYF
TGTGCCAGCAGTCTCGGAAAAACAGGGAGTCAAGAGACCCAGTACTTC
>TRBJ2-3|NA|TRBV6-2/TRBV6-3|NA
CATRGPDTQYF
TGTGCCACCCGGGGTCCAGATACGCAGTATTTT
>TRBJ1-1|TRBD1|TRBV5-1|few
CASGEITGGPGRTEAFF
TGCGCCAGCGGTGAAATAACAGGGGGCCCCGGGAGAACTGAAGCTTTCTTT
>TRBJ1-3|TRBD1|TRBV5-1|few
CASSLAGTAGNTIYF
TGCGCCAGCAGCTTGGCTGGGACAGCTGGAAACACCATATATTTT
>TRBJ2-1|TRBD2|TRBV29-1|NA
CSVGRGGFYNEQFF
TGCAGCGTTGGCCGGGGGGGCTTCTACAATGAGCAGTTCTTC
>TRBJ1-1|TRBD1|TRBV5-1|many
CASSMTGRDTEAFF
TGCGCCAGCAGCATGACAGGGAGGGACACTGAAGCTTTCTTT
>TRBJ2-3|TRBD1|TRBV14|few
CASSPVTGEADTQYF
TGTGCCAGCAGCCCGGTTACAGGGGAAGCAGATACGCAGTATTTT
>TRBJ2-3|NA|TRBV5-1|medium-sized
CASSLGQSTDTQYF
TGTGCCAGCAGCTTAGGACAGAGCACAGATACGCAGTATTTT
>TRBJ2-5|NA|TRBV7-6|many
CASTQGGQETQYF
TGTGCCAGCACCCAGGGGGGACAAGAGACCCAGTACTTC
>TRBJ2-1|NA|TRBV5-1|NA
CASSLWGTDNEQFF
TGCGCCAGCAGCTTGTGGGGCACTGACAATGAGCAGTTCTTC
>TRBJ2-3|NA|TRBV29-1|many
CSVERAGDTQYF
TGCAGCGTTGAAAGGGCCGGGGATACGCAGTATTTT
>TRBJ2-2|NA|TRBV10-3|many
CAISESNTGELFF
TGTGCCATCAGTGAGTCGAACACCGGGGAGCTGTTTTTT
>TRBJ2-2|NA|TRBV6-5|NA
CASSYPAAGELFF
TGTGCCAGCAGTTACCCCGCGGCCGGGGAGCTGTTTTTT
>TRBJ1-2|NA|TRBV5-1|NA
CASSLGTAPSDYGYTF
TGCGCCAGCAGCTTGGGGACAGCCCCGTCGGACTATGGCTACACCTTC
>TRBJ2-1|TRBD2|TRBV5-1|NA
CASSSASGTYNEQFF
TGCGCCAGCAGCTCCGCTAGCGGTACCTACAATGAGCAGTTCTTC
>TRBJ1-1|NA|TRBV5-1|NA
CASSSEVQTTNTEAFF
TGCGCCAGCAGCTCCGAAGTACAGACCACGAACACTGAAGCTTTCTTT
>TRBJ2-7|NA|TRBV7-6|NA
CASSLEWFNQRLSSYEQYF
TGTGCCAGCAGCTTAGAGTGGTTTAACCAGCGGCTTTCTTCCTACGAGCAGTACTTC
>TRBJ1-1|NA|TRBV2|NA
CASKKGQNTEAFF
TGTGCCAGCAAGAAGGGGCAGAACACTGAAGCTTTCTTT
>TRBJ1-2|NA|TRBV18|many
CASSPGQWGFTF
TGTGCCAGCTCACCCGGACAGTGGGGTTTCACCTTC
>TRBJ2-1|NA|TRBV7-2|many
CASSRVGVGEQFF
TGTGCCAGCAGCCGAGTGGGCGTCGGTGAGCAGTTCTTC
>TRBJ1-1|TRBD1|TRBV11-2|many
CASSFTGANTEAFF
TGTGCCAGCAGCTTCACAGGGGCGAACACTGAAGCTTTCTTT
>TRBJ1-2|NA|TRBV7-9|many
CASSLAGIGGYGYTF
TGTGCCAGCAGCTTAGCCGGGATCGGGGGCTATGGCTACACCTTC
>TRBJ1-4|NA|TRBV7-2|NA
CASSSAGRGVATNEKLFF
TGTGCCAGCAGCTCAGCCGGGAGGGGAGTGGCAACTAATGAAAAACTGTTTTTT
>TRBJ2-7|NA|TRBV29-1|NA
CSARRGVNEQYF
TGCAGCGCCAGACGGGGCGTAAACGAGCAGTACTTC
>TRBJ1-1|NA|TRBV7-2|NA
CASSPQSSNTEAFF
TGTGCCAGCAGCCCACAGAGCTCGAACACTGAAGCTTTCTTT
>TRBJ2-6|NA|TRBV6-5|NA
CASSYSIGAGANVLTF
TGTGCCAGCAGTTACTCGATCGGGGCTGGGGCCAACGTCCTGACTTTC
>TRBJ2-4|NA|TRBV2|NA
CASSEQQGNIQYF
TGTGCCAGCAGTGAACAACAGGGAAACATTCAGTACTTC
>TRBJ1-1|NA|TRBV5-4|NA
CASSLGSGTEAFF
TGTGCCAGCAGCTTGGGCTCCGGCACTGAAGCTTTCTTT
>TRBJ1-5|NA|TRBV7-2|NA
CASSTGQNQPQHF
TGTGCCAGCAGCACAGGGCAGAATCAGCCCCAGCATTTT
>TRBJ1-1|NA|TRBV5-1|few
CASSLGIGSTEAFF
TGCGCCAGCAGCTTGGGGATCGGATCCACTGAAGCTTTCTTT
>TRBJ2-7|NA|TRBV6-1|few
CASSEMHPYEQYF
TGTGCCAGCAGTGAAATGCACCCCTACGAGCAGTACTTC
>TRBJ1-5|TRBD1|TRBV20-1|few
CSAQGGNSNQPQHF
TGCAGTGCCCAGGGGGGGAATAGCAATCAGCCCCAGCATTTT
>TRBJ2-5|NA|TRBV6-6|NA
CAISSPPETQYF
TGTGCCATCAGTTCTCCTCCGGAGACCCAGTACTTC
>TRBJ2-1|NA|TRBV5-5|NA
CASSLGPPGGDNEQFF
TGTGCCAGCAGCTTGGGCCCCCCGGGGGGCGACAATGAGCAGTTCTTC
>TRBJ1-2|NA|TRBV5-1|once
CASSLNVGIYGYTF
TGCGCCAGCAGCTTGAATGTGGGTATCTATGGCTACACCTTC
>TRBJ1-5|TRBD1|TRBV3-1|NA
CASSQGFPLKTGDNQPQHF
TGTGCCAGCAGCCAGGGTTTTCCATTAAAGACAGGGGACAATCAGCCCCAGCATTTT
>TRBJ1-6|TRBD1|TRBV5-1|few
CASSGGQGGNSPLHF
TGCGCCAGCAGCGGAGGACAGGGGGGGAATTCACCCCTCCACTTT
>TRBJ2-5|TRBD2|TRBV7-6|few
CASSPRLASETQYF
TGTGCCAGCAGCCCCCGACTAGCGAGTGAGACCCAGTACTTC
>TRBJ1-1|TRBD1|TRBV3-1|many
CASSRQGASTEAFF
TGTGCCAGCAGCCGGCAGGGGGCCTCCACTGAAGCTTTCTTT
>TRBJ1-1|NA|TRBV29-1|few
CSVVRRPNTEAFF
TGCAGCGTTGTGCGGCGTCCTAACACTGAAGCTTTCTTT
>TRBJ1-1|NA|TRBV7-6|many
CASLGASNTEAFF
TGTGCCAGCCTCGGCGCCTCGAACACTGAAGCTTTCTTT